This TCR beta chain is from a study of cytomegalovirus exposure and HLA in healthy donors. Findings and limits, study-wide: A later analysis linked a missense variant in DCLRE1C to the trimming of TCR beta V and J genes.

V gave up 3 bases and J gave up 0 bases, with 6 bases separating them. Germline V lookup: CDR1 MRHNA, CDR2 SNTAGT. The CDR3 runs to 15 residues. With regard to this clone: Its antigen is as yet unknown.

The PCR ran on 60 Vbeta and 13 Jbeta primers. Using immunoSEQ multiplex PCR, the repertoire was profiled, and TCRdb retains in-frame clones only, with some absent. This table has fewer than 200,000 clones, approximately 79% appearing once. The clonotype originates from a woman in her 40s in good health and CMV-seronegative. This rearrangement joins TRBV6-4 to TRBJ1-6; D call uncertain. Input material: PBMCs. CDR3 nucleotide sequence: TGTGCCAGCAGTGAGGACTTCTCCTATAATTCACCCCTCCACTTT. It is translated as CASSEDFSYNSPLHF.